The source of this T cell receptor beta chain is a study of T cell repertoires in cytomegalovirus infection. Study-wide context: CMV epitopes that were recently identified and HLA-C-restricted were used alongside well-studied HLA-B-restricted ones.

V was shortened by 1 base and J by 2 bases, with 15 bases between the two germline ends. Looked up from germline, CDR1 is MGHRA and CDR2 is YSYEKL. This CDR3 spans 17 amino acids. Study-wide results and caveats: In two of eight donors, the top clonotype was HLA-C-restricted CMV-specific. Individuals carrying CMV plus the relevant HLA were identified by cumulative frequency of public TCR beta families.

Using its own MiXCR run on the reads, TCRdb lists one record per CDR3 protein. The sample yields around 540,000 distinct CDR3 sequences, about 33% seen once. A remark on this clonotype: Its matching antigen is unknown.

The sequence came from a human donor in good health (CMV status not recorded). Some clones in this sample may be carry-over from other donors' samples. This sequence joins TRBV4-1 and TRBJ2-1; D is perhaps TRBD1 (7 bases). The source was cultured PBMCs, collected from culture after CMV antigen stimulation. CDR3 amino acids: CASSQAGGLQAYNEQFF. CDR3 DNA: TGCGCCAGCAGCCAAGCAGGGGGACTCCAAGCCTACAATGAGCAGTTCTTC.